This T cell receptor (beta chain) was recovered during a study of T cells in Graves' hyperthyroidism and ophthalmopathy. This clonotype was detected a few times. Antigen unknown. The study enrolled patients aged 18 to 65 with newly diagnosed hyperthyroidism of under 2 months' duration. General observations from the study: Blood also contained most expanded thyroid clonotypes above 0.001. From stable hyperthyroidism, ophthalmopathy was set apart by a 13 V-J model.

TCR beta CDR3 regions were amplified from RNA transcripts. HTBI primers were the set used in a first-round RT-PCR of the TCR CDR3. TCRdb ran MiXCR on the multiplex PCR reads and lists one entry per CDR3 protein. The sample consists of some 370,000 distinct CDR3 sequences, roughly 15% of them appearing once. The specimen was blood. The TCR was taken from a young woman with Graves' hyperthyroidism that later progressed to Graves' ophthalmopathy.

CDR3 residues: CSASQGATGELFF. The CDR3 bases are TGCAGTGCTAGTCAGGGGGCCACCGGGGAGCTGTTTTTT. J is TRBJ2-2 and V is TRBV20-1, with TRBD1 matching 8 bases. This CDR3 contains 13 residues. CDR1 and CDR2 (germline): DFQATT, SNEGSKA (reference sequence). Trimming removed 3 bases from V and 4 bases from J; junction bases left unmatched: 1.